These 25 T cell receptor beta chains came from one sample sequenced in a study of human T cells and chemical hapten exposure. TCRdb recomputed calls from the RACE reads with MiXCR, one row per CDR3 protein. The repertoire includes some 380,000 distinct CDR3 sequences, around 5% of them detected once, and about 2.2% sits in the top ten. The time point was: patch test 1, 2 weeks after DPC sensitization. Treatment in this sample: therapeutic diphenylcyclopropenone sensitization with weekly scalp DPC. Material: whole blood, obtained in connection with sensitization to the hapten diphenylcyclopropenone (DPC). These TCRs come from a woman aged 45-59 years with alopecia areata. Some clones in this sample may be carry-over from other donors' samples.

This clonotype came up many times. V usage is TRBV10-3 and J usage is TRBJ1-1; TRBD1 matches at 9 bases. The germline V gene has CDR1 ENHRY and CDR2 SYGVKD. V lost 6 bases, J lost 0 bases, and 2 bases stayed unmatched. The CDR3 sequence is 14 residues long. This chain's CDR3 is CAISGTGMNTEAFF. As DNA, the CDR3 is TGTGCCATCAGCGGGACAGGGATGAACACTGAAGCTTTCTTT.

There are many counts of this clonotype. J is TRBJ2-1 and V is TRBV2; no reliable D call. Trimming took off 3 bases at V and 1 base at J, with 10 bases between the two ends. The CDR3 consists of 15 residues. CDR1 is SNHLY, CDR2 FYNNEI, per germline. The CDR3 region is CASSEAALSYNEQFF. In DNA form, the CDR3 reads TGTGCCAGCAGTGAGGCGGCACTTTCCTACAATGAGCAGTTCTTC. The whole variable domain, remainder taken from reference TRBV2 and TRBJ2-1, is EPEVTQTPSHQVTQMGQEVILRCVPISNHLYFYWYRQILGQKVEFLVSFYNNEISEKSEIFDDQFSVERPDGSNFTLKIRSTKLEDSAMYFCASSEAALSYNEQFFGPGTRLTVL.

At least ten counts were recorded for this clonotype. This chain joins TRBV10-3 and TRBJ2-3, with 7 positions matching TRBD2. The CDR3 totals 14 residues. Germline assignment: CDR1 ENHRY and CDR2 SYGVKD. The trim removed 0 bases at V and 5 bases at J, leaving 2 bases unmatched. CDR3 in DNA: TGTGCCATCAGTGAGTCGACGGGAGGAGATACGCAGTATTTT. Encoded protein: CAISESTGGDTQYF.

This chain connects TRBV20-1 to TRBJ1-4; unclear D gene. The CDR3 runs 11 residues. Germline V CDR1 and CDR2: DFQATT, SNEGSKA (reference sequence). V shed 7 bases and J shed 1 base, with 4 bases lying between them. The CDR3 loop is CSGETNEKLFF. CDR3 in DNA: TGCAGTGGAGAAACTAATGAAAAACTGTTTTTT.

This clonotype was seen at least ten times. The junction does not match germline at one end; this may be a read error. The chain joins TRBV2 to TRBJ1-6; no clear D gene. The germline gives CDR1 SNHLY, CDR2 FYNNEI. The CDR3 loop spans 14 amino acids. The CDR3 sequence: CASSEEIINSPLHF. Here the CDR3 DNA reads TGTGCCAGCAGCGAAGAGATCATTAATTCACCCCTCCACTTT.

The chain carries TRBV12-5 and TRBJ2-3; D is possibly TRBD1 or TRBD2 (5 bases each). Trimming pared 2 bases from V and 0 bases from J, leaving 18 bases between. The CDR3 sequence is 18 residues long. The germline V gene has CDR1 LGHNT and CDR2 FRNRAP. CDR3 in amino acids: CASGLTRDGGLSTDTQYF. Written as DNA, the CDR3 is TGTGCTAGTGGTTTGACCAGGGACGGCGGACTTAGCACAGATACGCAGTATTTT.

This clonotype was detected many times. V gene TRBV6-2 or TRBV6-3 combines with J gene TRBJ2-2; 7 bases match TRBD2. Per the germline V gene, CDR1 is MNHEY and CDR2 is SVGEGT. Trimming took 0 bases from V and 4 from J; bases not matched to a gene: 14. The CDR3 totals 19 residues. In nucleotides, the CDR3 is TGTGCCAGCAGTTACTCGCCGACTAGGGCGGGAGATGGCACCGGGGAGCTGTTTTTT. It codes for CASSYSPTRAGDGTGELFF.

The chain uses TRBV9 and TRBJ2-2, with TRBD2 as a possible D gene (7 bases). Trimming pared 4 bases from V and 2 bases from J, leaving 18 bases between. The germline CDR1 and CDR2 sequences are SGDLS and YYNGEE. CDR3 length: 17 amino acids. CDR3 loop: CASSRPPGGPNTGELFF. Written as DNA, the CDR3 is TGTGCCAGCAGCCGACCCCCGGGGGGCCCTAACACCGGGGAGCTGTTTTTT.

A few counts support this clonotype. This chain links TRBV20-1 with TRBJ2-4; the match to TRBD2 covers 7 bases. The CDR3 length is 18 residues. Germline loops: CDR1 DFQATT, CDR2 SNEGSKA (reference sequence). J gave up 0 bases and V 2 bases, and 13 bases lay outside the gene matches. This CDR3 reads CSARPPRGGGIAKNIQYF. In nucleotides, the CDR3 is TGCAGTGCTAGACCGCCGCGTGGGGGGGGTATAGCCAAAAACATTCAGTACTTC.

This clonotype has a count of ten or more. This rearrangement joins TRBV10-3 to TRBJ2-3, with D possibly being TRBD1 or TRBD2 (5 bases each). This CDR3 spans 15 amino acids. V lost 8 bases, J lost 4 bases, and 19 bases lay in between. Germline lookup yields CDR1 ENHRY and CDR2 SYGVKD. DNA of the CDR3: TGTGCCATCGGGCCGGGGCAGGGCGCAGCAGATACGCAGTATTTT. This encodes CAIGPGQGAADTQYF.

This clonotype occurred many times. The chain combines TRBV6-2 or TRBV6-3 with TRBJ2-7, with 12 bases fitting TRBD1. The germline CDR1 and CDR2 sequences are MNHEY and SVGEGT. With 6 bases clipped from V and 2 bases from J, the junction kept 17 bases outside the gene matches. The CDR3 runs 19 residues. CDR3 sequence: CASRLVPGQGALSTYEQYF. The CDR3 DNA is TGTGCCAGCAGGCTCGTCCCGGGACAGGGGGCCTTATCCACCTACGAGCAGTACTTC.

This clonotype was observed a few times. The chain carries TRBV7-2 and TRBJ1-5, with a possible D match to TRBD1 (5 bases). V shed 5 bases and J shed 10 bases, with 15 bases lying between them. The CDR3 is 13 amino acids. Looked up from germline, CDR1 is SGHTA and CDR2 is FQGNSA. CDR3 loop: CASSPRGGYPQHF. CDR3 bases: TGTGCCAGCAGCCCACGGGGGGGATATCCCCAGCATTTT.

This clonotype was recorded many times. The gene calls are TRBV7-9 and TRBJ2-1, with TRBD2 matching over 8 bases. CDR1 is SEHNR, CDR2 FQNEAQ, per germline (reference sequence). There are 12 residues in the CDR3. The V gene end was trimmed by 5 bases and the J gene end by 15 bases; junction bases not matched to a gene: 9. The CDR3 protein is CASSPPGRAMFF. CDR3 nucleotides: TGTGCCAGCAGCCCCCCCGGGAGGGCTATGTTCTTC. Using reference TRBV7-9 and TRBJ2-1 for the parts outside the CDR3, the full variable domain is DTGVSQNPRHKITKRGQNVTFRCDPISEHNRLYWYRQTLGQGPEFLTYFQNEAQLEKSRLLSDRFSAERPKGSFSTLEIQRTEQGDSAMYLCASSPPGRAMFFGPGTRLTVL.

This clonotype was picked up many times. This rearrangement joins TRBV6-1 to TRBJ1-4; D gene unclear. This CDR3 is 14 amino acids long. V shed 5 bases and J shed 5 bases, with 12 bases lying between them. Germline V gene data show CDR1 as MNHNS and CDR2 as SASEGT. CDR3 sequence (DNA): TGTGCCAGCAGTCCCCCGTCGGGGAATGAAAAACTGTTTTTT. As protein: CASSPPSGNEKLFF.

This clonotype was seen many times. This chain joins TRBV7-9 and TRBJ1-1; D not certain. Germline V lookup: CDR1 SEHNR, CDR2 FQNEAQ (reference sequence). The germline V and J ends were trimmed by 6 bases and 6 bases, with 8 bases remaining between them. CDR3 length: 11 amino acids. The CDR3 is CASRYRPEAFF. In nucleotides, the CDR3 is TGTGCCAGCAGATACCGCCCTGAAGCTTTCTTT. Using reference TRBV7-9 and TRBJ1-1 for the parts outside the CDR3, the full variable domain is DTGVSQNPRHKITKRGQNVTFRCDPISEHNRLYWYRQTLGQGPEFLTYFQNEAQLEKSRLLSDRFSAERPKGSFSTLEIQRTEQGDSAMYLCASRYRPEAFFGQGTRLTVV.

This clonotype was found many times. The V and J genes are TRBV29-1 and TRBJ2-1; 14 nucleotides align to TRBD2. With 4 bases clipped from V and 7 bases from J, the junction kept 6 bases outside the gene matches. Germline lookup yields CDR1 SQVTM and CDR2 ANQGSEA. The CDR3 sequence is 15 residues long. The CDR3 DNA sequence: TGCAGCGTTGCCCTGGGACTAGCGGGGGAAAATGAGCAGTTCTTC. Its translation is CSVALGLAGENEQFF.

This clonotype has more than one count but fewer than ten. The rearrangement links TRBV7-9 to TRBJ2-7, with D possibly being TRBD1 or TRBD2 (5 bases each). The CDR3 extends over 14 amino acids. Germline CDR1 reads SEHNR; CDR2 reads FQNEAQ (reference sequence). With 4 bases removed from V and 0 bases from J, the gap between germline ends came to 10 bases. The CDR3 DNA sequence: TGTGCCAGCAGCTCCCGGGACCACTCCTACGAGCAGTACTTC. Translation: CASSSRDHSYEQYF.

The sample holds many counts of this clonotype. The CDR3 spells CASSRGLAGSYEQYF. CDR3 nucleotide sequence: TGTGCCAGCAGCCGAGGACTAGCGGGCTCCTACGAGCAGTACTTC. The V call is TRBV7-9, the J call TRBJ2-7; TRBD2 aligns across 11 bases. The CDR3 loop spans 15 amino acids. The trim removed 5 bases at V and 0 bases at J, leaving 3 bases unmatched. Germline-derived CDR1 and CDR2 are SEHNR and FQNEAQ (reference sequence).

CDR3: CASSLTSDTDTQYF. CDR3 bases: TGTGCCAGTAGTCTTACTAGCGACACAGATACGCAGTATTTT. The V gene is TRBV19, the J gene TRBJ2-3; 7 nucleotides agree with TRBD2. Unmatched junction bases numbered 4, after V lost 5 bases and J lost 2 bases. The CDR3 runs 14 residues. Germline CDR1 reads LNHDA; CDR2 reads SQIVND (reference sequence).

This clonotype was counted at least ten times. This chain's CDR3 is CASSFAAESTDTQYF. The CDR3 DNA reads as TGTGCCAGCAGTTTTGCAGCGGAGTCCACAGATACGCAGTATTTT. The rearrangement links TRBV12-3 or TRBV12-4 to TRBJ2-3, with D possibly matching TRBD2 (5 bases). V lost 3 bases to trimming and J lost 2 bases, with 12 bases between them. This CDR3 is 15 amino acids long.

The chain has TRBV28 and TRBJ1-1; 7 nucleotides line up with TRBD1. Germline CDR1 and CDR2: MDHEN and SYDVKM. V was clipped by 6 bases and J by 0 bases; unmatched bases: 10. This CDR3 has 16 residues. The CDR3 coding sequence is TGTGCCAGCAGGCCAACCGGGACAGAGCTGAACACTGAAGCTTTCTTT. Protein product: CASRPTGTELNTEAFF. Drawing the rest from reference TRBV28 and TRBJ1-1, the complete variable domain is DVKVTQSSRYLVKRTGEKVFLECVQDMDHENMFWYRQDPGLGLRLIYFSYDVKMKEKGDIPEGYSVSREKKERFSLILESASTNQTSMYLCASRPTGTELNTEAFFGQGTRLTVV.

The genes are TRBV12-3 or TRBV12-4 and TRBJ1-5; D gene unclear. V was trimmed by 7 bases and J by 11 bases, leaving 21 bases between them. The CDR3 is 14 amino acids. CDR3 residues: CASKSTPLYGTQHF. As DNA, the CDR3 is TGTGCCAGCAAGTCCACTCCCCTTTATGGGACCCAGCATTTT.

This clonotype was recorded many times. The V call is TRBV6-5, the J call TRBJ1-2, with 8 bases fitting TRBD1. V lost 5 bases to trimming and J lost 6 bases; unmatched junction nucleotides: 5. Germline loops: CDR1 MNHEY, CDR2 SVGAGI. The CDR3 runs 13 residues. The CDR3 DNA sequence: TGTGCCAGCAGTCCAGGGGGCGTTAATGGCTACACCTTC. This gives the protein CASSPGGVNGYTF.

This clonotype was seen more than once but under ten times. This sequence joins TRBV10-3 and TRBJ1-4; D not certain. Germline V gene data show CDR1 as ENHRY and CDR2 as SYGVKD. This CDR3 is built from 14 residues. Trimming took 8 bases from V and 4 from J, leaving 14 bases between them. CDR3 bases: TGTGCCATCTCCCCGGAAAGGAATAATGAAAAACTGTTTTTT. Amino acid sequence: CAISPERNNEKLFF.

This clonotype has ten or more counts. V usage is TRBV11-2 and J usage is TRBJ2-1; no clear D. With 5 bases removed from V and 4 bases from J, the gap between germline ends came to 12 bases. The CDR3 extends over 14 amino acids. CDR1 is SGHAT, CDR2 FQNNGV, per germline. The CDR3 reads CASSPLTGYNEQFF. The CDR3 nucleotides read TGTGCCAGCAGCCCGCTGACGGGTTACAATGAGCAGTTCTTC.